The 16 T cell receptor beta chains in this list originate from one sample, sequenced in a study of primary melanoma T cells and metastatic recurrence. Clones were read by immunoSEQ multiplex PCR, and TCRdb kept only the in-frame ones, dropping some. The repertoire holds some 120 clones, over 85% seen once, with around 16% in the top ten. Sequenced: melanoma tumor tissue. These receptors were collected from a human donor with melanoma.

The V gene is TRBV10-3, the J gene TRBJ1-5; weak D call: TRBD1 (5 bases). V was pared by 2 bases and J by 9 bases, with 14 bases between. This CDR3 is 14 amino acids long. CDR1 is ENHRY and CDR2 is SYGVKD in the germline V gene. The CDR3 bases are TGTGCCATCAGTGAGGGTGGGGCGGGACGGCCCCAGCATTTT. It translates to CAISEGGAGRPQHF.

The genes are TRBV28 and TRBJ2-7; D ambiguous. Germline V lookup: CDR1 MDHEN, CDR2 SYDVKM. The CDR3 totals 14 residues. Trimming removed 3 bases at V and 0 bases at J, with 9 bases between. The CDR3 nucleotides read TGTGCCAGCAGTTTGGTCAGGAACTCCTACGAGCAGTACTTC. It translates to CASSLVRNSYEQYF.

The CDR3 nucleotides read TGTGCTAGCAGTTACCAGGGGTTTAATGAAAAACTGTTTTTT. It is translated as CASSYQGFNEKLFF. This chain uses TRBV12-5 with TRBJ1-4, with D perhaps matching TRBD1 (6 bases). The germline gives CDR1 LGHNT, CDR2 FRNRAP. This CDR3 has 14 residues. V dropped 9 bases and J dropped 4 bases, with 15 bases sitting between them.

J is TRBJ1-1 and V is TRBV6-8; D is undetermined. The V and J ends lost 8 bases and 8 bases respectively, with 15 bases between them. CDR3 length: 12 residues. The germline gives CDR1 MNHGY, CDR2 SAAAGT. The CDR3 region is CASGSSGSEAFF. In nucleotides, the CDR3 is TGTGCCAGCGGTTCAAGTGGTTCCGAAGCTTTCTTT.

The V and J genes are TRBV18 and TRBJ2-1, with 9 bases aligning to TRBD1. This CDR3 is 19 amino acids long. V lost 2 bases and J lost 10; bases outside the gene matches: 21. Germline loops: CDR1 KGHSH, CDR2 LQKENI. Written as DNA, the CDR3 is TGTGCCAGCTCACCATATACTCTTTACGGGACAGGGCTACTGGGAGAGCAGTTCTTC. Its protein product is CASSPYTLYGTGLLGEQFF.

The rearrangement uses TRBV11-3 and TRBJ1-1; 7 bases fit TRBD1. Germline lookup yields CDR1 SGHNT and CDR2 YENEEA. V gave up 5 bases and J gave up 4 bases; unmatched junction bases: 7. The CDR3 totals 14 residues. CDR3 nucleotides: TGTGCCAGCAGCGCGTACAGGGGCATCACTGAAGCTTTCTTT. Its protein product is CASSAYRGITEAFF.

The CDR3 coding sequence is TGTGCCAGCACCTTTTCGACAGGGAGCCAAGGTGCAAAACTGTTTTTT. It encodes CASTFSTGSQGAKLFF. J is TRBJ1-4 and V is TRBV12-5; 7 positions match TRBD1. Per germline, CDR1 LGHNT and CDR2 FRNRAP. The CDR3 consists of 16 residues.

The chain couples TRBV11-3 to TRBJ2-5, with 7 bases fitting TRBD1. The CDR3 is 14 residues long. J lost 5 bases, V lost 4 bases, and 7 bases had no gene match. Germline assignment: CDR1 SGHNT and CDR2 YENEEA. In nucleotides, the CDR3 is TGTGCCAGCAGCTCTACAGGGACAGCGGAGACCCAGTACTTC. It encodes CASSSTGTAETQYF.

This clone was seen once. The J gene is TRBJ2-7, the V gene TRBV12-5; 10 bases are shared with TRBD1. The CDR3 is 15 amino acids. Germline lookup yields CDR1 LGHNT and CDR2 FRNRAP. The DNA for the CDR3 is TGTGCCAGCACTACGGGACAGGGGACCTTTGATGAGCAGTACTTC. Its translation is CASTTGQGTFDEQYF.

The genes are TRBV19 and TRBJ1-3; a weak D match, TRBD1 (5 bases). Trimming took off 10 bases at V and 0 bases at J, with 10 bases between the two ends. Germline lookup yields CDR1 LNHDA and CDR2 SQIVND (reference sequence). CDR3 size: 13 residues. The CDR3 sequence: CAIGGASGNTIYF. In DNA, the CDR3 is TGTGCCATTGGAGGGGCCTCTGGAAACACCATATATTTT.

The chain uses TRBV19 and TRBJ2-3; tentative D call: TRBD2 (6 bases). CDR1 and CDR2 from the germline V gene are LNHDA and SQIVND (reference sequence). Trimming left V 3 bases short and J 0 bases short, with 10 bases between. This CDR3 spans 15 amino acids. Here the CDR3 DNA reads TGTGCCAGTAGTATTGGGGGGACCAGCACAGATACGCAGTATTTT. Protein: CASSIGGTSTDTQYF.

The chain has TRBV29-1 and TRBJ2-7; 10 bases are shared with TRBD2. Trimming removed 2 bases from V and 3 bases from J; junction bases left unmatched: 7. This CDR3 contains 15 residues. From germline, CDR1 is SQVTM and CDR2 ANQGSEA. The CDR3 nucleotides read TGCAGCGTTGAATCAACTAGCGGGATCGGCTACGAGCAGTACTTC. It yields the protein CSVESTSGIGYEQYF.

The chain combines TRBV11-3 with TRBJ2-6; D perhaps matches TRBD2 (5 bases). Between the trimmed V and J ends, which lost 7 bases and 5 bases, there was a span of 24 bases. There are 18 residues in the CDR3. Germline loops: CDR1 SGHNT, CDR2 YENEEA. CDR3 coding DNA: TGTGCCAGCAAAAAAGAGCGGAGTACACAAAGTCGGGCCAACGTCCTGACTTTC. This encodes CASKKERSTQSRANVLTF.

The chain couples TRBV29-1 to TRBJ2-4; 9 bases are a match to TRBD1. CDR1 and CDR2 from the germline V gene are SQVTM and ANQGSEA. The CDR3 is made up of 17 amino acids. The J segment lost 1 base and the V segment lost 6 bases, leaving 13 bases of the junction unmatched. The CDR3 DNA follows: TGCAGCGTCACCGGGACAGGGTCCCGCTCGGCCAAAAACATTCAGTACTTC. This gives the protein CSVTGTGSRSAKNIQYF.

Only one count was recorded for this clone. The chain uses TRBV6-8 and TRBJ2-1; possibly TRBD2 for D (6 bases). CDR1 and CDR2 (germline): MNHGY, SAAAGT. V was shortened by 2 bases and J by 4 bases, with 12 bases between the two germline ends. This CDR3 has 15 amino acids. The chain's CDR3 is CASSYGTQPYNEQFF. The CDR3, as DNA: TGTGCCAGCAGTTACGGGACTCAGCCATACAATGAGCAGTTCTTC.

The table lists this clone with a count of one. J is TRBJ1-2 and V is TRBV19; TRBD1 is a possible D gene (6 bases). The V gene lost 10 bases and the J gene lost 5 bases, with 20 bases spanning the gap. The CDR3 covers 14 residues. Germline loops: CDR1 LNHDA, CDR2 SQIVND (reference sequence). Here the CDR3 reads CATRSTGMSYGYTF. The CDR3 nucleotides read TGTGCCACAAGGAGCACAGGGATGTCTTATGGCTACACCTTC.